A single sample gave rise to the 23 T cell receptor beta chains below, sequenced in a study of OX40 agonist ivuxolimab in advanced cancers. Clones were sequenced by immunoSEQ multiplex PCR, and TCRdb holds only the in-frame ones, with some missing. The table lists tens of thousands of clones, more than 75% of them singletons, with 0.68% in the top ten. The sequencing used CD4+ or CD8+ T cells sorted from blood, collected in a trial of the OX40 agonist ivuxolimab. Receptors were obtained from an adult with an advanced solid tumor such as melanoma, head and neck, liver or kidney cancer.

This chain connects TRBV18 to TRBJ1-5, with D perhaps TRBD1 (6 bases). The germline V gene has CDR1 KGHSH and CDR2 LQKENI. V was trimmed by 1 base and J by 4 bases, leaving 8 bases between them. The CDR3 is made up of 14 amino acids. Here the CDR3 DNA reads TGTGCCAGCTCACCACAGGGGGTGAATCAGCCCCAGCATTTT. Its protein is CASSPQGVNQPQHF.

In DNA form, the CDR3 reads TGTGCCAGCAGCCCACTAGGGGGGGCTGCTGAAGCTTTCTTT. Translating it yields CASSPLGGAAEAFF. This chain connects TRBV7-2 to TRBJ1-1; possible D gene TRBD1, 6 bases. Germline V CDR1 and CDR2: SGHTA, FQGNSA. Trimming removed 5 bases at V and 6 bases at J, with 16 bases between. CDR3 size: 14 residues.

The gene calls are TRBV19 and TRBJ1-5; 7 bases fit TRBD1. This CDR3 has 15 residues. The germline V gene has CDR1 LNHDA and CDR2 SQIVND (reference sequence). The trim removed 8 bases at V and 0 bases at J, leaving 7 bases unmatched. CDR3 bases: TGTGCCAGTCTTGGGACAGCTAATAGCAATCAGCCCCAGCATTTT. It specifies CASLGTANSNQPQHF.

The CDR3 sequence is CSVSTGENYGYTF. The CDR3 DNA reads as TGCAGCGTTTCAACAGGGGAGAACTATGGCTACACCTTC. The chain couples TRBV29-1 to TRBJ1-2, with 7 bases that match TRBD1. The CDR3 loop spans 13 amino acids. CDR1 is SQVTM, CDR2 ANQGSEA, per germline. V lost 5 bases to trimming and J lost 2 bases; unmatched junction nucleotides: 5. Looking up the rest from reference TRBV29-1 and TRBJ1-2 gives the full variable domain: SAVISQKPSRDICQRGTSLTIQCQVDSQVTMMFWYRQQPGQSLTLIATANQGSEATYESGFVIDKFPISRPNLTFSTLTVSNMSPEDSSIYLCSVSTGENYGYTFGSGTRLTVV.

A few counts support this clone. The CDR3 DNA reads TGTGCCACCCGGGACACCAGCTCCTACAATGAGCAGTTCTTC. It encodes CATRDTSSYNEQFF. V is TRBV19 and J is TRBJ2-1, with a weak D call TRBD1 (6 bases). V was cut by 10 bases and J by 0 bases, with 13 bases left in between. The CDR3 covers 14 residues. The germline V gene encodes CDR1 LNHDA and CDR2 SQIVND (reference sequence). Supplemented by reference TRBV19 and TRBJ2-1, the full variable domain reads DGGITQSPKYLFRKEGQNVTLSCEQNLNHDAMYWYRQDPGQGLRLIYYSQIVNDFQKGDIAEGYSVSREKKESFPLTVTSAQKNPTAFYLCATRDTSSYNEQFFGPGTRLTVL.

The chain links TRBV5-1 to TRBJ1-1; 10 bases match TRBD1. Losses at the gene ends were 4 bases for V and 4 bases for J; bases not matched to a gene: 1. From germline, CDR1 is SGHRS and CDR2 YFSETQ. The CDR3 consists of 13 residues. The CDR3 here is CASSRDRGTEAFF. CDR3 DNA sequence: TGCGCCAGCAGCAGGGACAGGGGCACTGAAGCTTTCTTT. Together with reference TRBV5-1 and TRBJ1-1, the CDR3 gives the full variable domain: KAGVTQTPRYLIKTRGQQVTLSCSPISGHRSVSWYQQTPGQGLQFLFEYFSETQRNKGNFPGRFSGRQFSNSRSEMNVSTLELGDSALYLCASSRDRGTEAFFGQGTRLTVV.

The rearrangement links TRBV19 to TRBJ1-1, with TRBD1 as a possible D gene (5 bases). CDR1 and CDR2 (germline): LNHDA, SQIVND (reference sequence). The CDR3 length is 15 residues. V was cut by 6 bases and J by 0 bases, with 14 bases left in between. CDR3 protein: CASRVQGAMNTEAFF. As DNA, the CDR3 is TGTGCCAGTAGGGTCCAGGGCGCAATGAACACTGAAGCTTTCTTT.

In nucleotides, the CDR3 is TGTGCCAGCAGCTTAGACTCGGGACAGCTCATGAACACTGAAGCTTTCTTT. Protein: CASSLDSGQLMNTEAFF. This chain uses TRBV7-9 with TRBJ1-1; 7 positions match TRBD1. The V gene end was trimmed by 1 base and the J gene end by 0 bases; junction bases not matched to a gene: 8. Germline V gene lookup returns CDR1 SEHNR and CDR2 FQNEAQ (reference sequence). The CDR3 totals 17 residues.

J is TRBJ1-2 and V is TRBV6-5; unclear D gene. Trimming cost V 0 bases and J 2 bases, with 4 bases left between them. This CDR3 is 13 amino acids long. Germline assignment: CDR1 MNHEY and CDR2 SVGAGI. The CDR3 sequence: CASSYSGNYGYTF. The CDR3 bases are TGTGCCAGCAGTTACTCAGGGAACTATGGCTACACCTTC.

The V and J genes are TRBV30 and TRBJ1-2; 8 bases map to TRBD1. CDR1 GTSNPN and CDR2 SVGIG come from the germline V gene (reference sequence). Germline trimming cut 8 bases from V and 5 bases from J; bases unmatched to any gene: 13. The CDR3 runs to 14 residues. CDR3 DNA: TGTGCCGGAGGACCGGGACAGGTAATTTATGGCTACACCTTC. Translated, it gives CAGGPGQVIYGYTF.

This clone has just one count. V usage is TRBV7-2 and J usage is TRBJ2-5, with 8 bases identical to TRBD1. The ends lost 5 bases at V and 5 bases at J; junction bases unmatched: 13. CDR1 SGHTA and CDR2 FQGNSA come from the germline V gene. CDR3 length: 16 amino acids. CDR3 nucleotides: TGTGCCAGCAGCCTCCGGACAGGGCGCTTCGGGGAGACCCAGTACTTC. Protein: CASSLRTGRFGETQYF.

The chain combines TRBV19 with TRBJ1-2; a weak D match, TRBD1 (6 bases). The CDR3 has 17 residues. The V end was cut by 0 bases, the J end by 7 bases, with 21 bases between. CDR1 and CDR2 from the germline V gene are LNHDA and SQIVND (reference sequence). The CDR3 region has the DNA TGTGCCAGTAGTATAGACGGTTCAGCGACAGGATATGGTGGCTACACCTTC. Protein: CASSIDGSATGYGGYTF.

The rearrangement uses TRBV11-2 and TRBJ1-3; no firm D call. The V and J ends lost 1 base and 0 bases respectively, with 13 bases between them. Germline V gives CDR1 SGHAT, CDR2 FQNNGV. The CDR3 extends over 17 amino acids. The CDR3 protein is CASSLGGPTSSGNTIYF. The CDR3 nucleotides read TGTGCCAGCAGCTTAGGCGGACCTACTTCCTCTGGAAACACCATATATTTT.

The V call is TRBV5-5, the J call TRBJ1-6; D might be TRBD1 (6 bases). Between the trimmed V and J ends, which lost 1 base and 5 bases, there was a span of 13 bases. Germline values: CDR1 SGHKS, CDR2 YYEKEE (reference sequence). This CDR3 has 16 amino acids. CDR3 DNA sequence: TGTGCCAGCAGCTTGCGGGGGGCTTCAAATAATTCACCCCTCCACTTT. Residues: CASSLRGASNNSPLHF.

This clone was seen a few times. V and J are TRBV11-2 and TRBJ1-3; 8 positions agree with TRBD1. The CDR3 totals 16 residues. The germline gives CDR1 SGHAT, CDR2 FQNNGV. Trimming removed 4 bases from V and 3 bases from J; junction bases left unmatched: 8. CDR3 loop: CASSSSYRGNGNTIYF. The CDR3 nucleotides read TGTGCCAGCAGCTCGTCGTACAGGGGGAATGGAAACACCATATATTTT.

The V gene is TRBV7-9, the J gene TRBJ1-5; D uncertain. CDR1 and CDR2 (germline): SEHNR, FQNEAQ (reference sequence). This CDR3 is 15 amino acids long. V was trimmed by 0 bases and J by 7 bases, leaving 13 bases between them. The CDR3 DNA is TGTGCCAGCAGCTTAGCCGGGAGTACTGTACAGCCCCAGCATTTT. Its translation: CASSLAGSTVQPQHF.

The chain has TRBV18 and TRBJ2-5; D is unresolved. V was cut by 4 bases and J by 4 bases, with 16 bases left in between. The germline V gene encodes CDR1 KGHSH and CDR2 LQKENI. The CDR3 contains 15 residues. The CDR3 loop reads CASSLEMALPETQYF. In DNA, the CDR3 is TGTGCCAGCTCACTAGAAATGGCCTTACCAGAGACCCAGTACTTC.

The V gene is TRBV6-6, the J gene TRBJ2-1; D not certain. This CDR3 has 12 residues. Germline lookup yields CDR1 MNHNY and CDR2 SVGAGI (reference sequence). Trimming removed 6 bases at V and 5 bases at J, with 8 bases between. The CDR3 is CASSATHNEQFF. The CDR3 DNA sequence: TGTGCCAGCAGCGCAACCCACAATGAGCAGTTCTTC.

The chain carries TRBV5-6 and TRBJ1-2; TRBD1 matches at 8 bases. The CDR3 is made up of 14 amino acids. Per the germline V gene, CDR1 is SGHDT and CDR2 is YYEEEE. Unmatched junction bases numbered 5, after V lost 3 bases and J lost 4 bases. DNA for the CDR3: TGTGCCAGCAGCTGGACAGGGCGTAGCTATGGCTACACCTTC. Residues: CASSWTGRSYGYTF.

This chain uses TRBV4-1 with TRBJ1-4, with 9 positions matching TRBD1. Trimming cost V 4 bases and J 8 bases; bases outside gene matches: 8. CDR3 length: 15 residues. CDR1 is MGHRA, CDR2 YSYEKL, per germline. The DNA of the CDR3 is TGCGCCAGCAGCCGAGCCGGGACAGGGTCCGAAAAACTGTTTTTT. Protein sequence: CASSRAGTGSEKLFF.

The DNA of the CDR3 is TGTGCCAGTATTGGGGGTTCGCTCGCTAATGAAAAACTGTTTTTT. It translates to CASIGGSLANEKLFF. The V and J genes are TRBV19 and TRBJ1-4; possible D gene TRBD1, 5 bases. V was cut by 7 bases and J by 3 bases, with 15 bases left in between. This CDR3 is 15 amino acids long. Germline CDR1 LNHDA, CDR2 SQIVND (reference sequence).

The chain has TRBV5-1 and TRBJ2-5, with D possibly being TRBD1 (6 bases). Germline V CDR1 and CDR2: SGHRS, YFSETQ. The CDR3 is 17 residues long. Between the trimmed V and J ends, which lost 0 bases and 1 base, there was a span of 16 bases. The CDR3 loop is CASSLVARGRSQETQYF. As DNA, the CDR3 is TGCGCCAGCAGCTTGGTGGCCAGGGGACGGTCCCAAGAGACCCAGTACTTC.

This clone was observed a few times. The CDR3 region has the DNA TGTGCCATCAGGTCCACAGATACGCAGTATTTT. Translation gives CAIRSTDTQYF. The chain employs TRBV10-3 and TRBJ2-3, with D uncertain. V lost 6 bases and J 2 bases, leaving 3 bases between the germline ends. Germline values: CDR1 ENHRY, CDR2 SYGVKD. This CDR3 contains 11 residues.